This T cell receptor beta chain was retrieved from a study of cytomegalovirus exposure and HLA in healthy donors. In the study overall: A later analysis reported the approximately 120 validation repertoires used the same platform as the approximately 670 first-cohort repertoires. Overall study results and limits: Researchers counted roughly 150 TCR beta chains as cytomegalovirus-associated. In vitro experiments confirmed that a few CMV-associated chains were specific for CMV antigens.

The CDR3 runs to 15 residues. Per germline, CDR1 SGHKS and CDR2 YYEKEE (reference sequence). The V and J ends lost 4 bases and 0 bases respectively, with 14 bases between them. Regarding this clone: The antigen is unknown.

Generated by immunoSEQ multiplex PCR, the TCRdb table keeps only in-frame clones and is missing some. Of around 230,000 clones detected, 70% to 90% appear once; the ten largest clones hold around 1.2%. It was the approximately 120-subject validation cohort, separate from the roughly 700-subject first cohort, to which the donors belonged. The clonotype comes from a woman aged 25 to 39 in good health and CMV-seropositive. The chain recombines TRBV5-5 with TRBJ2-7; a possible D gene is TRBD1 (6 bases). Source material: PBMCs. The CDR3 DNA sequence: TGTGCCAGCAGCACCGACAGGTTGTTCTCCTACGAGCAGTACTTC. It translates to CASSTDRLFSYEQYF. Combining the CDR3 with reference TRBV5-5 and TRBJ2-7 gives the whole variable domain DAGVTQSPTHLIKTRGQQVTLRCSPISGHKSVSWYQQVLGQGPQFIFQYYEKEERGRGNFPDRFSARQFPNYSSELNVNALLLGDSALYLCASSTDRLFSYEQYFGPGTRLTVT.